A selection of T cell receptor beta chains follows, all from one sample in a study of Graves' ophthalmopathy and Graves' hyperthyroidism. TCRdb reprocessed the multiplex PCR reads via MiXCR and lists one record per CDR3 protein. The sample records about 370,000 distinct CDR3 sequences, 15% to 20% being singletons. Sequenced: peripheral blood. These receptors came from a woman between 18 and 29 years old with Graves' ophthalmopathy. Both conserved end residues are part of each CDR3.

j_call	v_call	cdr3_aa
TRBJ2-7	TRBV20-1	CSARRTSGSTREQYF
TRBJ1-2	TRBV18	CASSPILPGTSGYTF
TRBJ1-6	TRBV4-2	CASSPGQGASPLHF
TRBJ2-7	TRBV20-1	CSARHAGGGGYEQYF
TRBJ2-5	TRBV5-1	CASSSPYAGGNQETQYF
TRBJ1-5	TRBV5-1	CAGSSGNQPQHF
TRBJ2-5	TRBV7-9	CASSVLAVQETQYF
TRBJ1-2	TRBV5-6	CASSNRGTYGYTF
TRBJ1-5	TRBV29-1	CSVADSDNQPQHF
TRBJ2-2	TRBV14	CASSPRTPTNTGELFF
TRBJ2-2	TRBV4-3	CASSQEAGLNTGELFF
TRBJ2-7	TRBV11-2	CASSFSTSGRSYEQYF
TRBJ2-2	TRBV7-2	CASSFLNTGELFF
TRBJ1-6	TRBV12-3/TRBV12-4	CATRRQGNSPLHF
TRBJ1-1	TRBV6-2/TRBV6-3	CASSYSFGGQGRNTEAFF
TRBJ1-6	TRBV20-1	CSASDGGGGSPLHF
TRBJ1-1	TRBV7-2	CASSLGTGEGEAFF
TRBJ2-4	TRBV6-1	CASSTGGRGNIQYF
TRBJ1-5	TRBV28	CASSSPAGGVQPQHF
TRBJ2-5	TRBV29-1	CSSLGGLQETQYF
TRBJ2-2	TRBV6-5	CASRYQGAGTGELFF
TRBJ2-7	TRBV24-1	CATSETGLDSYEQYF
TRBJ2-5	TRBV6-1	CASRGQNQETQYF
TRBJ1-3	TRBV29-1	CSVDRGQSSGNTIYF
TRBJ2-7	TRBV6-2/TRBV6-3	CASSYSSYGEQYF
TRBJ2-5	TRBV20-1	CSALTSGEETQYF
TRBJ2-2	TRBV9	CASSVGWTGGRTGELFF
TRBJ1-1	TRBV28	CASLRELNTEAFF
TRBJ1-5	TRBV6-1	CASRGGQGNQPQHF
TRBJ1-2	TRBV6-2/TRBV6-3	CASSSTQGQVAGYTF